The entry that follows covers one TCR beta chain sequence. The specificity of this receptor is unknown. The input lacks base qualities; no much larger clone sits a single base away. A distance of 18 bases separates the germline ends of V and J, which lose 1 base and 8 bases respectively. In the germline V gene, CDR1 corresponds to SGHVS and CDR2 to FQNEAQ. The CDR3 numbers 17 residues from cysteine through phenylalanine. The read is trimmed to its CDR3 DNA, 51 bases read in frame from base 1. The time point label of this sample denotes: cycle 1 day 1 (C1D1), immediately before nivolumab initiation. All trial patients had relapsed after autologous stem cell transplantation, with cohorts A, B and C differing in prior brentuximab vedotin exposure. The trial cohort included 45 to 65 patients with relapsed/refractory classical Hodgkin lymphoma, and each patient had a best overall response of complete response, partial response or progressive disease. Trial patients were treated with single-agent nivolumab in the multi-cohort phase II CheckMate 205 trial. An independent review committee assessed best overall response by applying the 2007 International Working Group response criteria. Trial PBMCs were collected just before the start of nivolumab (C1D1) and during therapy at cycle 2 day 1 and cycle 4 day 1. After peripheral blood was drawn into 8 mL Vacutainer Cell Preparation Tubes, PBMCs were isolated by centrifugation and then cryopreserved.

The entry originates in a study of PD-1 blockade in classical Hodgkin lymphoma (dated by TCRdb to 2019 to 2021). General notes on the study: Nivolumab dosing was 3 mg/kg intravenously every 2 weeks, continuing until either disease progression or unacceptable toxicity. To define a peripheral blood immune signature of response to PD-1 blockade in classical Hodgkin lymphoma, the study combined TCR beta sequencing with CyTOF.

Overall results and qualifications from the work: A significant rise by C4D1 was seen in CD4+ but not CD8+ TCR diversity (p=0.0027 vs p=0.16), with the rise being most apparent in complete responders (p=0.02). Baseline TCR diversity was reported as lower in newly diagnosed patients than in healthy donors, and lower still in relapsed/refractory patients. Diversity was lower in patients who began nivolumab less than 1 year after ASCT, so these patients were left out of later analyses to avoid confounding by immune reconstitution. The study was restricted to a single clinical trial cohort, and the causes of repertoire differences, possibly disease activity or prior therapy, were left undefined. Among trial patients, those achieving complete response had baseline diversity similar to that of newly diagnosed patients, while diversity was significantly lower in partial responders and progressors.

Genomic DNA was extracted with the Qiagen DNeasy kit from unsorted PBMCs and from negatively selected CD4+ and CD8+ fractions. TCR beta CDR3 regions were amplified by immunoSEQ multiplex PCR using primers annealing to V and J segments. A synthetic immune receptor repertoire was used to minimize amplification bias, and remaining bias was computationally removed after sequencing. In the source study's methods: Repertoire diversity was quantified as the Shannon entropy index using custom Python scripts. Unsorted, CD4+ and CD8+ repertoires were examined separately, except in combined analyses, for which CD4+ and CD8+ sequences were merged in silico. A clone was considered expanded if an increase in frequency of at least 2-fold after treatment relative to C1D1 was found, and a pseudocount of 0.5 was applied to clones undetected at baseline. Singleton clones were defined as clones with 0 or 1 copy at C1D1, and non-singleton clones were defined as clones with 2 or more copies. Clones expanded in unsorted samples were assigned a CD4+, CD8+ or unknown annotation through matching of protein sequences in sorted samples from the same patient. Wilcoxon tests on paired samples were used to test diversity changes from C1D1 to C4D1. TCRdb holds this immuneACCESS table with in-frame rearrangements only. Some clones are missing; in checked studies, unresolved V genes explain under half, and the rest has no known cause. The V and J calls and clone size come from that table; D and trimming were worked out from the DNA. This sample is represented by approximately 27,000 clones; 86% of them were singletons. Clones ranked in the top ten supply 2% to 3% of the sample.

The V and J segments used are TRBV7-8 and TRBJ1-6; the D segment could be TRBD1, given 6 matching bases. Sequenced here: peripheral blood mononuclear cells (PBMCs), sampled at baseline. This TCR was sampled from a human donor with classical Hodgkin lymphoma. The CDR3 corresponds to CASSLVSVPGDHSPLHF. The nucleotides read TGTGCCAGCAGCTTAGTTTCGGTTCCAGGGGATCATTCACCCCTCCACTTT.